What follows are 10 T cell receptor beta chains derived from one specimen sequenced in a study of response to subunit inactivated influenza vaccine listed by TCRdb under 2018. The receptor library was made with RT-PCR. Sequenced using an Illumina HiSeq 2500. TCRdb reprocessed the public reads (quality trimming at Q25 with fastp, clone calling with MiXCR) and kept in-frame beta chains. Each CDR3 protein appears once, grouped with its most common genes and DNA. The sample table shows roughly 760,000 distinct CDR3 sequences, and over 20% are seen once. The ten top clones hold 10% to 13% of the sample. The sample was PBMCs from blood, taken 5 days after vaccination. Receptors were obtained from a man in his fifties who received an inactivated influenza vaccine. Donor details come from another sample of the same person, matched by shared clones.

This sequence joins TRBV12-3 or TRBV12-4 and TRBJ1-2, with 8 bases lining up with TRBD1. The CDR3 contains 14 residues. V was clipped by 2 bases and J by 2 bases; unmatched bases: 1. The CDR3 nucleotides are TGTGCCAGCAGTTTACCAGGGGGCAACTATGGCTACACCTTC. Encoded protein: CASSLPGGNYGYTF.

The chain links TRBV20-1 to TRBJ2-7; D gene ambiguous. The CDR3 spans 15 residues. Trimming took off 0 bases at V and 3 bases at J, with 15 bases between the two ends. The V gene's germline CDR1 is DFQATT and CDR2 SNEGSKA (reference sequence). DNA of the CDR3: TGCAGTGCTAGAGATCTGAAGAGTACGCTCTACGAGCAGTACTTC. Residues: CSARDLKSTLYEQYF.

This clonotype was found a few times. This sequence joins TRBV5-1 and TRBJ1-1; TRBD1 aligns across 9 bases. With 5 bases clipped from V and 5 bases from J, the junction kept 7 bases outside the gene matches. The CDR3 contains 14 residues. Per germline, CDR1 SGHRS and CDR2 YFSETQ. The CDR3 nucleotides are TGCGCCAGCAGTCGACAGGACAGGGGAACTGAAGCTTTCTTT. This codes for CASSRQDRGTEAFF.

The CDR3 DNA reads TGCAGTGCTACGAGATGGGACAGTTCCTACGAGCAGTACTTC. Its translation: CSATRWDSSYEQYF. V and J are TRBV20-1 and TRBJ2-7; 7 bases line up with TRBD1. The V and J ends lost 4 bases and 1 base, in that order; junction bases with no gene match: 7. The CDR3 has 14 residues. Germline V gene data show CDR1 as DFQATT and CDR2 as SNEGSKA (reference sequence).

The V call is TRBV20-1, the J call TRBJ2-7, with D tentatively TRBD1 or TRBD2 (5 bases each). The CDR3 sequence is 13 residues long. The germline CDR1 and CDR2 sequences are DFQATT and SNEGSKA (reference sequence). Deletions cut 6 bases from V and 2 bases from J, with 14 bases between. The CDR3: CSARPVGAYEQYF. CDR3 DNA: TGCAGTGCGAGACCAGTGGGGGCCTACGAGCAGTACTTC.

This clonotype was seen a handful of times. The rearrangement uses TRBV28 and TRBJ2-2; tentatively, D is TRBD1 (7 bases). The V gene lost 5 bases and the J gene lost 5 bases, with 18 bases spanning the gap. The CDR3 is 16 residues long. Germline V CDR1 and CDR2: MDHEN, SYDVKM. CDR3 region: CASSLRGTPWTGELFF. Here the CDR3 DNA reads TGTGCCAGCAGTCTCAGGGGGACTCCGTGGACCGGGGAGCTGTTTTTT.

This clonotype was picked up one time. V is TRBV4-3 and J is TRBJ2-3; D may match TRBD1 or TRBD2 (6 bases each). This CDR3 is 14 amino acids long. The germline CDR1 and CDR2 sequences are LGHNA and YSLEER. The V end was cut by 0 bases, the J end by 7 bases, with 11 bases between. The CDR3 spells CASSQEGGRYTQYF. In DNA, the CDR3 is TGCGCCAGCAGCCAAGAAGGGGGGAGGTATACGCAGTATTTT.

This rearrangement joins TRBV5-6 to TRBJ2-7; maybe TRBD1 (6 bases). The CDR3 loop spans 15 amino acids. CDR1 and CDR2 (germline): SGHDT, YYEEEE. V lost 4 bases, J lost 1 base, and 15 bases lay in between. CDR3 nucleotides: TGTGCCAGCAGCCCGCAGGGGTATAGGTCCTACGAGCAGTACTTC. It codes for CASSPQGYRSYEQYF.

This clonotype was counted only a few times. The chain joins TRBV7-6 to TRBJ2-3; D ambiguous. V dropped 5 bases and J dropped 2 bases, with 14 bases sitting between them. This CDR3 spans 15 amino acids. CDR1 is SGHVS and CDR2 is FNYEAQ in the germline V gene. CDR3 sequence reads: CASSLWADLTDTQYF. The CDR3 DNA is TGTGCCAGCAGCCTATGGGCGGATCTCACAGATACGCAGTATTTT.

The rearrangement uses TRBV6-2 or TRBV6-3 and TRBJ2-5; D could derive from TRBD1 or TRBD2 (7 bases each). CDR1 and CDR2 (germline): MNHEY, SVGEGT. This CDR3 is 15 amino acids long. The V end lost 8 bases, the J end lost 5 bases, and 21 bases lay between the germline ends. The CDR3 loop reads CASGDLRGRGETQYF. The CDR3 DNA is TGTGCCAGCGGAGACCTCAGGGGGAGGGGTGAGACCCAGTACTTC.